This is a list of T cell receptor beta chains from one sample in a study of blood T cell repertoires in COVID-19. Sequencing used immunoSEQ multiplex PCR; TCRdb keeps in-frame clones, though not all of them. Of fewer than 450,000 clones listed, 87% are singletons. Sequencing input: peripheral blood. All receptors derive from a woman aged 45-60 years with COVID-19, enrolled during active disease. Both conserved end residues are part of each CDR3. A D gene is named only where the DNA matches it firmly. Part of the rows lack a size; the others show once, few, many or a class for expanded clones.

v_call: TRBV2; d_call: TRBD2; j_call: TRBJ2-7; clone_size: .; cdr3_aa: CASRTGTSGYTYEQYF; cdr3_nt: TGTGCCAGCAGGACCGGGACTAGCGGGTACACCTACGAGCAGTACTTC
v_call: TRBV5-1; d_call: .; j_call: TRBJ1-2; clone_size: .; cdr3_aa: CASSLVAGGSTTGNYGYTF; cdr3_nt: TGCGCCAGCAGCTTGGTTGCCGGTGGCTCAACGACAGGAAACTATGGCTACACCTTC
v_call: TRBV19; d_call: TRBD1; j_call: TRBJ1-1; clone_size: .; cdr3_aa: CASSMDRATNTEAFF; cdr3_nt: TGTGCCAGTAGTATGGACAGGGCGACGAACACTGAAGCTTTCTTT
v_call: TRBV7-3; d_call: TRBD2; j_call: TRBJ2-3; clone_size: .; cdr3_aa: CASSLKLAGGTDTQYF; cdr3_nt: TGTGCCAGCAGCTTAAAACTAGCGGGGGGCACAGATACGCAGTATTTT
v_call: TRBV5-4; d_call: TRBD1; j_call: TRBJ2-1; clone_size: .; cdr3_aa: CASSSGTGTVPDEQFF; cdr3_nt: TGTGCCAGCAGCTCCGGGACAGGGACGGTACCGGATGAGCAGTTCTTC
v_call: TRBV11-3; d_call: TRBD2; j_call: TRBJ2-2; clone_size: .; cdr3_aa: CASSLASGRGGGELFF; cdr3_nt: TGTGCCAGCAGCTTGGCTAGCGGGAGAGGAGGCGGGGAGCTGTTTTTT
v_call: TRBV2; d_call: .; j_call: TRBJ2-3; clone_size: .; cdr3_aa: CASSEGAGWASTDTQYF; cdr3_nt: TGTGCCAGCAGTGAAGGGGCGGGTTGGGCAAGCACAGATACGCAGTATTTT
v_call: TRBV19; d_call: .; j_call: TRBJ1-5; clone_size: .; cdr3_aa: CASSEAGGQPQHF; cdr3_nt: TGTGCCAGTTCCGAGGCCGGTGGACAGCCCCAGCATTTT
v_call: TRBV20-1; d_call: TRBD2; j_call: TRBJ2-1; clone_size: .; cdr3_aa: CSASLSLAGGSYNEQFF; cdr3_nt: TGCAGTGCTAGTCTTTCCCTAGCGGGAGGCTCCTACAATGAGCAGTTCTTC
v_call: TRBV7-9; d_call: .; j_call: TRBJ1-3; clone_size: .; cdr3_aa: CASSARAGQSKGNTIYF; cdr3_nt: TGTGCCAGCAGCGCCCGGGCAGGGCAATCTAAAGGAAACACCATATATTTT
v_call: TRBV7-3; d_call: TRBD1; j_call: TRBJ1-2; clone_size: once; cdr3_aa: CASSVQGAYGYTF; cdr3_nt: TGTGCCAGCAGCGTACAGGGGGCCTATGGCTACACCTTC
v_call: TRBV3-1/TRBV3-2; d_call: .; j_call: TRBJ1-4; clone_size: .; cdr3_aa: CASSFPGGGNEKLFF; cdr3_nt: TGTGCCAGCAGCTTCCCGGGGGGGGGAAATGAAAAACTGTTTTTT
v_call: TRBV7-8; d_call: TRBD1; j_call: TRBJ2-7; clone_size: .; cdr3_aa: CASSSSPGTAYYEQYF; cdr3_nt: TGTGCCAGCAGCTCCTCACCCGGGACAGCCTACTACGAGCAGTACTTC
v_call: TRBV10-3; d_call: .; j_call: TRBJ1-5; clone_size: .; cdr3_aa: CAIGGAGNQPQHF; cdr3_nt: TGTGCCATTGGGGGGGCAGGGAATCAGCCCCAGCATTTT
v_call: TRBV5-1; d_call: .; j_call: TRBJ2-1; clone_size: .; cdr3_aa: CASSWEIGYTYNEQFF; cdr3_nt: TGCGCCAGCAGCTGGGAGATAGGCTATACCTACAATGAGCAGTTCTTC
v_call: TRBV4-1; d_call: .; j_call: TRBJ2-1; clone_size: .; cdr3_aa: CASSQRRPRAGHEQFF; cdr3_nt: TGCGCCAGCAGCCAGAGGAGGCCCCGCGCCGGCCATGAGCAGTTCTTC
v_call: TRBV7-2; d_call: TRBD1; j_call: TRBJ1-2; clone_size: .; cdr3_aa: CASSLVVLTGAEGYTF; cdr3_nt: TGTGCCAGCAGCTTAGTGGTATTGACAGGGGCGGAGGGCTACACCTTC
v_call: TRBV5-6; d_call: .; j_call: TRBJ1-2; clone_size: .; cdr3_aa: CASSLLGRQGDGYTF; cdr3_nt: TGTGCCAGCAGCTTGTTGGGGCGGCAGGGTGATGGCTACACCTTC
v_call: TRBV11-3; d_call: TRBD1; j_call: TRBJ2-5; clone_size: many; cdr3_aa: CASSPMPGGGQGARETQYF; cdr3_nt: TGTGCCAGCAGCCCTATGCCGGGAGGGGGACAGGGGGCGCGGGAGACCCAGTACTTC
v_call: TRBV12-3/TRBV12-4; d_call: .; j_call: TRBJ2-5; clone_size: few; cdr3_aa: CASSLTEETQYF; cdr3_nt: TGTGCCAGCAGTTTGACAGAAGAGACCCAGTACTTC
v_call: TRBV3-1/TRBV3-2; d_call: .; j_call: TRBJ2-2; clone_size: .; cdr3_aa: CASSQGPIFEELFF; cdr3_nt: TGTGCCAGCAGCCAAGGGCCCATATTTGAGGAGCTGTTTTTT
v_call: TRBV7-6; d_call: TRBD2; j_call: TRBJ2-2; clone_size: .; cdr3_aa: CAIPTLAGENTGELFF; cdr3_nt: TGTGCCATCCCCACTCTAGCGGGGGAGAACACCGGGGAGCTGTTTTTT
v_call: TRBV13; d_call: TRBD2; j_call: TRBJ2-5; clone_size: once; cdr3_aa: CASSSSGRMETQYF; cdr3_nt: TGTGCCAGCAGCTCTAGCGGGAGAATGGAGACCCAGTACTTC
v_call: TRBV6-1; d_call: .; j_call: TRBJ2-4; clone_size: .; cdr3_aa: CASSEGGIWAKNIQYF; cdr3_nt: TGTGCCAGCAGTGAAGGAGGGATATGGGCCAAAAACATTCAGTACTTC
v_call: TRBV5-1; d_call: .; j_call: TRBJ1-1; clone_size: .; cdr3_aa: CASSLMTAVNTEAFF; cdr3_nt: TGCGCCAGCAGCTTGATGACAGCCGTAAACACTGAAGCTTTCTTT
v_call: TRBV29-1; d_call: TRBD1; j_call: TRBJ2-3; clone_size: .; cdr3_aa: CSVEWTGDRGDTQYF; cdr3_nt: TGCAGCGTTGAGTGGACAGGGGATCGGGGGGATACGCAGTATTTT
v_call: TRBV27; d_call: .; j_call: TRBJ1-2; clone_size: .; cdr3_aa: CASSFWGSLSNYGYTF; cdr3_nt: TGTGCCAGCAGTTTTTGGGGCAGTCTTTCTAACTATGGCTACACCTTC
v_call: TRBV19; d_call: TRBD2; j_call: TRBJ2-5; clone_size: .; cdr3_aa: CASSPPSGWETQYF; cdr3_nt: TGTGCCAGTAGTCCTCCTAGCGGGTGGGAGACCCAGTACTTC
v_call: TRBV29-1; d_call: .; j_call: TRBJ1-1; clone_size: .; cdr3_aa: CSVARGEAFF; cdr3_nt: TGCAGCGTTGCTCGAGGTGAAGCTTTCTTT
v_call: TRBV14; d_call: TRBD2; j_call: TRBJ2-3; clone_size: .; cdr3_aa: CASSQTSVDGTDTQYF; cdr3_nt: TGTGCCAGCAGCCAGACTAGCGTGGACGGCACAGATACGCAGTATTTT
v_call: TRBV5-1; d_call: TRBD2; j_call: TRBJ2-3; clone_size: .; cdr3_aa: CASSPRARTSGRAIPPTDTQYF; cdr3_nt: TGCGCCAGCAGCCCTCGGGCGCGGACTAGCGGGAGGGCCATCCCTCCCACAGATACGCAGTATTTT
v_call: TRBV7-9; d_call: .; j_call: TRBJ1-2; clone_size: once; cdr3_aa: CASSQAGRERYGYTF; cdr3_nt: TGTGCCAGCAGCCAAGCGGGCAGAGAAAGGTATGGCTACACCTTC
v_call: TRBV3-1/TRBV3-2; d_call: .; j_call: TRBJ1-4; clone_size: .; cdr3_aa: CASSRTLEKLFF; cdr3_nt: TGTGCCAGCAGCCGAACTCTGGAAAAACTGTTTTTT
v_call: TRBV6-1; d_call: .; j_call: TRBJ1-1; clone_size: .; cdr3_aa: CASSETPGRLIF; cdr3_nt: TGTGCCAGCAGTGAAACCCCGGGGAGATTAATCTTT
v_call: TRBV5-4; d_call: TRBD1; j_call: TRBJ2-7; clone_size: .; cdr3_aa: CASRTDRGYSYEQYF; cdr3_nt: TGTGCCAGCAGAACAGACAGGGGGTACTCCTACGAGCAGTACTTC
v_call: TRBV27; d_call: .; j_call: TRBJ2-1; clone_size: .; cdr3_aa: CASSSRQVSTYNEQFF; cdr3_nt: TGTGCCAGCAGTTCCCGACAGGTCAGCACCTACAATGAGCAGTTCTTC
v_call: TRBV13; d_call: TRBD1; j_call: TRBJ1-2; clone_size: .; cdr3_aa: CASSYKDGDSLYGYTF; cdr3_nt: TGTGCCAGCAGCTACAAAGACGGGGACAGTCTCTATGGCTACACCTTC
v_call: TRBV19; d_call: .; j_call: TRBJ2-2; clone_size: .; cdr3_aa: CASSIGTKAGELFF; cdr3_nt: TGTGCCAGTAGTATTGGGACAAAGGCCGGGGAGCTGTTTTTT
v_call: TRBV14; d_call: TRBD2; j_call: TRBJ2-1; clone_size: .; cdr3_aa: CASSHTTSGSYNEQFF; cdr3_nt: TGTGCCAGCAGCCATACGACTAGCGGGAGTTACAATGAGCAGTTCTTC
v_call: TRBV18; d_call: .; j_call: TRBJ1-1; clone_size: once; cdr3_aa: CASSAGGAGSEAFF; cdr3_nt: TGTGCCAGCTCAGCGGGAGGGGCTGGGTCTGAAGCTTTCTTT
v_call: TRBV6-2/TRBV6-3; d_call: TRBD1; j_call: TRBJ1-1; clone_size: .; cdr3_aa: CASSRQRQGGTEAFF; cdr3_nt: TGTGCCAGCAGTCGCCAACGACAGGGTGGTACTGAAGCTTTCTTT
v_call: TRBV18; d_call: .; j_call: TRBJ2-7; clone_size: .; cdr3_aa: CASSRSLEGRGYEQYF; cdr3_nt: TGTGCCAGCTCACGATCCTTGGAGGGAAGGGGCTACGAGCAGTACTTC
v_call: TRBV4-1; d_call: .; j_call: TRBJ2-5; clone_size: .; cdr3_aa: CASSQDSETQYF; cdr3_nt: TGCGCCAGCAGCCAAGATTCGGAGACCCAGTACTTC
v_call: TRBV15; d_call: TRBD1; j_call: TRBJ2-3; clone_size: .; cdr3_aa: CATSRQGERTDTQYF; cdr3_nt: TGTGCCACCAGCAGACAGGGGGAGAGGACAGATACGCAGTATTTT
v_call: TRBV6-5; d_call: .; j_call: TRBJ1-3; clone_size: .; cdr3_aa: CASSSVQGTGNTIYF; cdr3_nt: TGTGCCAGCAGTTCCGTACAGGGTACTGGAAACACCATATATTTT
v_call: TRBV6-5; d_call: .; j_call: TRBJ2-7; clone_size: .; cdr3_aa: CASRISEQYF; cdr3_nt: TGTGCCAGCAGAATCTCCGAGCAGTACTTC
v_call: TRBV27; d_call: TRBD1; j_call: TRBJ2-7; clone_size: .; cdr3_aa: CASSLSLGQGGEQYF; cdr3_nt: TGTGCCAGCAGTTTATCTCTGGGACAGGGCGGCGAGCAGTACTTC
v_call: TRBV24-1; d_call: TRBD1; j_call: TRBJ1-2; clone_size: .; cdr3_aa: CATSDSTGAGGYGYTF; cdr3_nt: TGTGCCACCAGTGATTCTACAGGGGCCGGGGGCTATGGCTACACCTTC
v_call: TRBV15; d_call: TRBD2; j_call: TRBJ2-3; clone_size: .; cdr3_aa: CATSRDSGSRTDTQYF; cdr3_nt: TGTGCCACCAGCAGAGATAGCGGGAGCCGCACAGATACGCAGTATTTT
v_call: TRBV29-1; d_call: .; j_call: TRBJ1-3; clone_size: few; cdr3_aa: CSVRGGSSGNTIYF; cdr3_nt: TGCAGCGTTCGAGGGGGATCTTCTGGAAACACCATATATTTT